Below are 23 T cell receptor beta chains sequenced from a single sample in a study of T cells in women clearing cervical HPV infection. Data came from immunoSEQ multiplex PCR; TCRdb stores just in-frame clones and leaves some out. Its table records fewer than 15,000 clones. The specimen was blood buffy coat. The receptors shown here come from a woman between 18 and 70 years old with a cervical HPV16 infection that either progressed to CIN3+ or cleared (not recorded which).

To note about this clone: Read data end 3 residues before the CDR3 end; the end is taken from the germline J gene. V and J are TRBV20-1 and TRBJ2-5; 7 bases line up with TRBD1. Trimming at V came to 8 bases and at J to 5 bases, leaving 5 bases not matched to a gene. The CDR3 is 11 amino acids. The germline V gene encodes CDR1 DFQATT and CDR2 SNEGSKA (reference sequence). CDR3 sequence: CSSGQEETQYF. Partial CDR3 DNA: TGCAGTTCCGGACAGGAGGAGACC.

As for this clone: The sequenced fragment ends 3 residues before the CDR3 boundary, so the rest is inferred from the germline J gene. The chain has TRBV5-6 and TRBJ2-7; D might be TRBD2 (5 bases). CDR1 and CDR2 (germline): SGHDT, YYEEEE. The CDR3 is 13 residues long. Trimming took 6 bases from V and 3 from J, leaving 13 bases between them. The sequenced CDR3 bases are TGTGCCAGCACGAAGCGGTTATTCTACGAG. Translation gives CASTKRLFYE. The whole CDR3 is CASTKRLFYEQYF. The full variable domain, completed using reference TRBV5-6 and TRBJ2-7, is DAGVTQSPTHLIKTRGQQVTLRCSPKSGHDTVSWYQQALGQGPQFIFQYYEEEERQRGNFPDRFSGHQFPNYSSELNVNALLLGDSALYLCASTKRLFYEQYFGPGTRLTVT.

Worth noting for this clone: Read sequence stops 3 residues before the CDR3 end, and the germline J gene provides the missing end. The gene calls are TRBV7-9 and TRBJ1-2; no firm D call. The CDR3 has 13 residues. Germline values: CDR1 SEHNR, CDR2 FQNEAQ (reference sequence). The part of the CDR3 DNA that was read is TGTGCCAGCAGCTTAGTCAGGATCTACGAC. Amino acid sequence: CASSLVRIYD. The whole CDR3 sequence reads CASSLVRIYDYTF.

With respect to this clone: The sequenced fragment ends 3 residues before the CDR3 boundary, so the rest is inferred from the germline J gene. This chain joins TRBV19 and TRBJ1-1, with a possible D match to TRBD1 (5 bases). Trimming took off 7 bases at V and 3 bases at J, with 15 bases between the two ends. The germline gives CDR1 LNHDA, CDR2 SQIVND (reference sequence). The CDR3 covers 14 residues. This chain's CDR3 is CASNQGRRDTEAFF. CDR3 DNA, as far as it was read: TGTGCCAGTAATCAGGGCAGGCGTGACACTGAA.

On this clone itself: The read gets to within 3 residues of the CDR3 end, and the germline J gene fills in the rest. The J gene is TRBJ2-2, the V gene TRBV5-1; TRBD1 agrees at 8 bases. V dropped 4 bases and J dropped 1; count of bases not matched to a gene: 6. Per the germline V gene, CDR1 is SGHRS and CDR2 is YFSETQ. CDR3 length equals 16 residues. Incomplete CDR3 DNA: TGCGCCAGCAGCGCTACAGGGGGTTGGAACACCGGGGAG. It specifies CASSATGGWNTGE. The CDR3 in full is CASSATGGWNTGELFF.

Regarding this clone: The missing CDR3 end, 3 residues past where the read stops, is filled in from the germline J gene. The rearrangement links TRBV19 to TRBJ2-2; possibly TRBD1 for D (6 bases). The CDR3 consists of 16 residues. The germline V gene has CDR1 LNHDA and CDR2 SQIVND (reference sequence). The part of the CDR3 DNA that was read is TGTGCCAGTAAGGGTCCCCGTCAGGGGTCGAGTGAAAAG. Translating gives CASKGPRQGSSEK. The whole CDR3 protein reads CASKGPRQGSSEKLFF.

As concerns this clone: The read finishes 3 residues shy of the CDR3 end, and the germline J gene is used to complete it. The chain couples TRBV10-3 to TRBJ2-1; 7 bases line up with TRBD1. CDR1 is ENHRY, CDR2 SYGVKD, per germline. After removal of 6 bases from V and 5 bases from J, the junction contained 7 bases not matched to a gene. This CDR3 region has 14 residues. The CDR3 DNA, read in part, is TGTGCCATCAGAGGGGGCGGACAGGACAATGAG. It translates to CAIRGGGQDNE. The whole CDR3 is CAIRGGGQDNEQFF.

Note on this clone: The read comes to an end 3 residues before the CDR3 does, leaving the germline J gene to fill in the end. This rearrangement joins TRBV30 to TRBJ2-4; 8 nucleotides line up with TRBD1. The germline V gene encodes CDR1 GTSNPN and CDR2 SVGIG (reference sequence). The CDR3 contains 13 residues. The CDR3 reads CAWKTGVNYGQYF. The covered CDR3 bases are TGTGCCTGGAAGACAGGGGTTAACTATGGT. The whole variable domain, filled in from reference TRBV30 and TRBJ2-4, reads SQTIHQWPATLVQPVGSPLSLECTVEGTSNPNLYWYRQAAGRGLQLLFYSVGIGQISSEVPQNLSASRPQDRQFILSSKKLLLSDSGFYLCAWKTGVNYGQYFGAGTRLSVL.

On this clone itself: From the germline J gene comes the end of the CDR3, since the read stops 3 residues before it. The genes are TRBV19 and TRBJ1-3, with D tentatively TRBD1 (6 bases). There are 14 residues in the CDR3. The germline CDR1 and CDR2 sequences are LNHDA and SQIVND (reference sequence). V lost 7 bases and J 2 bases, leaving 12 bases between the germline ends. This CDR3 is CASTQGIAGNTIYF. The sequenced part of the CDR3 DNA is TGTGCCAGTACTCAGGGGATTGCTGGAAACACC.

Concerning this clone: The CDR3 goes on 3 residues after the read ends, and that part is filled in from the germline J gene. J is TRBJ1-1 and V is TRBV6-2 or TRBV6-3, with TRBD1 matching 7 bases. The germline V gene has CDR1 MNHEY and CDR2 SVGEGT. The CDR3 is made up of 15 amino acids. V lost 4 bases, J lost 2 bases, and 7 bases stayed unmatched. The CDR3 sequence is CASSLDSGGNTEAFF. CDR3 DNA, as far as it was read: TGTGCCAGCAGTTTGGACTCAGGGGGAAACACTGAA.

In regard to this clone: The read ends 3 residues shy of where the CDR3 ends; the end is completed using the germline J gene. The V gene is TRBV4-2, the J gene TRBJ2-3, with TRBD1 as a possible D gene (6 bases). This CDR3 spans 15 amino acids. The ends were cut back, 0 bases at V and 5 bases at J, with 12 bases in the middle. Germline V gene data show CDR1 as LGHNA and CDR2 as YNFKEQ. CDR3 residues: CASSQEDRRVDTQYF. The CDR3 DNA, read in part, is TGTGCCAGCAGCCAAGAAGACAGGCGGGTAGATACG.

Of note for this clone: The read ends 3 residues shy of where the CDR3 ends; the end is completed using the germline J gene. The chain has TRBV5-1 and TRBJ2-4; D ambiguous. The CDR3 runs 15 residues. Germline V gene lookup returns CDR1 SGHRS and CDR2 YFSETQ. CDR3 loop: CASSLGPQPEFGQYF. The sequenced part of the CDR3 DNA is TGCGCCAGCAGCTTGGGCCCACAACCCGAGTTTGGT.

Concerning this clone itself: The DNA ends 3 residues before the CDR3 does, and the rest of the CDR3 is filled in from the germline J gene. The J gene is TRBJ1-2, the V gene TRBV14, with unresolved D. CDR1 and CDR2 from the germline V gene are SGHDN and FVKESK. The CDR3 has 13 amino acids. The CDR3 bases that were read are TGTGCCAGCAGCCTGCGACCCTCAGGAGGC. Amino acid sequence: CASSLRPSGG. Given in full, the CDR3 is CASSLRPSGGYTF.

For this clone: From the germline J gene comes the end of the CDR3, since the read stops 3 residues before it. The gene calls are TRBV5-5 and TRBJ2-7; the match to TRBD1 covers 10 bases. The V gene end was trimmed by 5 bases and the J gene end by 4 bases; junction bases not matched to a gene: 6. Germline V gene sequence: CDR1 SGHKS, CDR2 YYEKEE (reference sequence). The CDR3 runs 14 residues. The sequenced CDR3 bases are TGTGCCAGCAGTCCCGGGACAGGGGCGTACGAG. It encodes CASSPGTGAYE. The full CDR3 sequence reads CASSPGTGAYEQYF.

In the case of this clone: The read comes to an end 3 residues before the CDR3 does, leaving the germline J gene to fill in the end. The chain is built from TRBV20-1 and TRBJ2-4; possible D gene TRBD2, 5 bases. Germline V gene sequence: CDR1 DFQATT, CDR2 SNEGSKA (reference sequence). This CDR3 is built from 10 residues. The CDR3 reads CSASDLAQYF. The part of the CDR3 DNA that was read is TGCAGTGCTAGTGACCTAGCT.

CDR3 amino acids: CASSFRTGGGTDTQYF. CDR3 DNA (partial): TGCGCCAGCAGCTTCAGGACAGGGGGCGGCACAGATACG. The genes are TRBV5-1 and TRBJ2-3; 11 bases are a match to TRBD1. The CDR3 end is not reached by the read, which stops 3 residues before it; the germline J gene fills it in. The CDR3 loop spans 16 amino acids. J lost 1 base, V lost 2 bases, and 3 bases had no gene match. The V gene's germline CDR1 is SGHRS and CDR2 YFSETQ.

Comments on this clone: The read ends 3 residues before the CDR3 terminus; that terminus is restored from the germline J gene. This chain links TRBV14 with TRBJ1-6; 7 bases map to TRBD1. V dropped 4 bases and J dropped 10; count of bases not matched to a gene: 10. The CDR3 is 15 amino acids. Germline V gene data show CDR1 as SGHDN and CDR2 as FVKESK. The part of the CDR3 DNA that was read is TGTGCCAGCAGCCGCGGATCCCCCAGGGGGTCACCC. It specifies CASSRGSPRGSP. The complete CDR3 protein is CASSRGSPRGSPLHF.

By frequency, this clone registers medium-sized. CDR3 DNA, as far as it was read: TGTGCCAGTAGTAGGGACAGGGCGGGCTACGAG. Protein sequence: CASSRDRAGYE. The CDR3 reads in full as CASSRDRAGYEQYF. This rearrangement joins TRBV19 to TRBJ2-7, with TRBD1 identical over 9 bases. The read ends 3 residues before the CDR3 terminus; that terminus is restored from the germline J gene. CDR3 length: 14 amino acids. Germline trimming cut 4 bases from V and 3 bases from J; bases unmatched to any gene: 4. In germline, CDR1 is LNHDA, CDR2 SQIVND (reference sequence). The full variable domain, completed using reference TRBV19 and TRBJ2-7, is DGGITQSPKYLFRKEGQNVTLSCEQNLNHDAMYWYRQDPGQGLRLIYYSQIVNDFQKGDIAEGYSVSREKKESFPLTVTSAQKNPTAFYLCASSRDRAGYEQYFGPGTRLTVT.

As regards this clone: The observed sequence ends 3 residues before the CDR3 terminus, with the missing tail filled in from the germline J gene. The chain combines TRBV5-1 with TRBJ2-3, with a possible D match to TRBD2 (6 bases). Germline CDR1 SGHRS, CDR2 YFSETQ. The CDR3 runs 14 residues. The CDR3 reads CASSRDFGQETQYF. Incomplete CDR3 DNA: TGCGCCAGCAGCAGGGACTTTGGCCAAGAGACG.

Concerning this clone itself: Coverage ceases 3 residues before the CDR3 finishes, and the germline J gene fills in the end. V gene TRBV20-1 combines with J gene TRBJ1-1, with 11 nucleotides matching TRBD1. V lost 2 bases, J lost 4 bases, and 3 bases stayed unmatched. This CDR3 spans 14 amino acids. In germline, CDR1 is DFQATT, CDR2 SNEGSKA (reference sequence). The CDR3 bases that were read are TGCAGTGCTAGAACCGGGACAGGGGGCACTGAA. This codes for CSARTGTGGTE. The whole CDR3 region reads CSARTGTGGTEAFF.

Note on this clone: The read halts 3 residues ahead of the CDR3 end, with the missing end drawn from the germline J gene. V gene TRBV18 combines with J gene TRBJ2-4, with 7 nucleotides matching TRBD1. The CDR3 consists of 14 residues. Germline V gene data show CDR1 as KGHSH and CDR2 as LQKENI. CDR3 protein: CASSTTTGMKGQYF. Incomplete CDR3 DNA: TGTGCCAGCTCAACGACGACAGGGATGAAGGGT.

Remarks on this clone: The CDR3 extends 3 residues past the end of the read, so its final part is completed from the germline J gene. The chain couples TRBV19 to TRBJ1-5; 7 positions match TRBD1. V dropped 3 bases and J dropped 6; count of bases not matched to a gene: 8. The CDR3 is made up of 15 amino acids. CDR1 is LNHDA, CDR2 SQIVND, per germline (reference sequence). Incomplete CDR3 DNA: TGTGCCAGTAGTATCGGACAGGAAAGTATTCAGCCC. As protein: CASSIGQESIQP. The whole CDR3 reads CASSIGQESIQPQHF.

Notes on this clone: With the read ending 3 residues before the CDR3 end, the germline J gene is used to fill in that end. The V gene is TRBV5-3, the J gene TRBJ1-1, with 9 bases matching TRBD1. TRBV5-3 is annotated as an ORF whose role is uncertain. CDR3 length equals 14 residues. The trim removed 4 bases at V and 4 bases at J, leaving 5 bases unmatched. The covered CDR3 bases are TGTGCCAGAAGCCCGGACAGGGGAGGCACTGAA. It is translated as CARSPDRGGTE. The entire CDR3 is CARSPDRGGTEAFF.